This T cell receptor (beta chain) is from a study of CD8+CD57+ T cells in acquired aplastic anemia. Whoever was chosen for sequencing had shown CD8+CD57+ cell expansion by flow cytometry. According to the study, genomic DNA was the template for TCR beta VDJ and CDR3 profiling. TCRdb used MiXCR to reprocess the reads, holding one entry per CDR3 protein. Of approximately 470,000 distinct CDR3 sequences in the sample, around 32% are singletons; the top ten hold 0.7% to 1%. Trimming cost V 2 bases and J 6 bases, with 11 bases left between them. Germline assignment: CDR1 MNHNS and CDR2 SASEGT. The length of the CDR3 is 14 residues.

Sequenced input: sorted CD4+, CD8+, or CD8+CD57+ T cells (not recorded which) from PBMCs. The chain uses TRBV6-1 and TRBJ1-5; D possibly corresponds to TRBD1 (5 bases). This receptor was identified in a human donor with aplastic anemia. Here the CDR3 reads CASSERQGGQPQHF. The CDR3 DNA sequence: TGTGCCAGCAGTGAACGGCAGGGCGGTCAGCCCCAGCATTTT.